One sample yielded the 20 T cell receptor beta chains listed below, sequenced in a study of human T cells and chemical hapten exposure. Time point given: pre-sensitization, week 0. Treatment reported: therapeutic diphenylcyclopropenone sensitization with weekly scalp DPC. MiXCR, applied by TCRdb to the RACE reads, yields one record per CDR3 protein. The sample includes over 85,000 distinct CDR3 sequences, roughly 10% of them seen just once. The starting material was whole blood, obtained in connection with sensitization to the hapten diphenylcyclopropenone (DPC). The receptors were gathered from a woman aged 55 to 70 with alopecia areata. Some clones in this sample may be carry-over from other donors' samples.

This clonotype came up a few times. The V and J genes are TRBV5-1 and TRBJ2-1; the D is unclear. Germline CDR1 and CDR2: SGHRS and YFSETQ. The CDR3 has 13 amino acids. V was clipped by 0 bases and J by 10 bases, with 11 bases between them. DNA for the CDR3: TGCGCCAGCAGCTTGGCCAGTTTCCGGGAGCAGTTCTTC. Amino acid sequence: CASSLASFREQFF.

The rearrangement links TRBV7-9 to TRBJ1-1; D is possibly TRBD1 (5 bases). The CDR3 is made up of 14 amino acids. CDR1 and CDR2 (germline): SEHNR, FQNEAQ (reference sequence). The ends were cut back, 2 bases at V and 10 bases at J, with 17 bases in the middle. In DNA, the CDR3 is TGTGCCAGCAGCTTATCAACACAGGCCCTGGGAGCTTTCTTT. Translation gives CASSLSTQALGAFF.

The chain joins TRBV25-1 to TRBJ2-3, with D maybe TRBD2 (7 bases). Deletions cut 7 bases from V and 1 base from J, with 15 bases between. Germline-derived CDR1 and CDR2 are MGHDK and SYGVNS. The CDR3 extends over 15 amino acids. CDR3 sequence (DNA): TGTGCCAGCACCCCGGGGGGCGTGCGCACAGATACGCAGTATTTT. Translating it yields CASTPGGVRTDTQYF.

This clonotype has more than one count but fewer than ten. The V gene is TRBV13, the J gene TRBJ2-1; D possibly uses TRBD1 or TRBD2 (6 bases each). Germline CDR1 reads PRHDT; CDR2 reads FYEKMQ (reference sequence). This CDR3 spans 15 amino acids. Trimming removed 6 bases at V and 9 bases at J, with 21 bases between. DNA for the CDR3: TGTGCCAGCAGACGGTCGGGGGCTGTGTTGTTTGAGCAGTTCTTC. It encodes CASRRSGAVLFEQFF.

Many counts were recorded for this clonotype. The J gene is TRBJ2-1, the V gene TRBV10-3; 10 bases are a match to TRBD2. This CDR3 contains 18 residues. V lost 6 bases to trimming and J lost 1 base; unmatched junction nucleotides: 12. Germline assignment: CDR1 ENHRY and CDR2 SYGVKD. The CDR3 protein is CAIRGDSSGGTSYNEQFF. The CDR3 DNA is TGTGCCATCAGAGGGGACTCTAGCGGGGGTACTTCCTACAATGAGCAGTTCTTC.

This clonotype was seen many times. This rearrangement joins TRBV6-5 to TRBJ2-7; either TRBD1 or TRBD2 may fit D (5 bases each). The CDR3 is 16 amino acids. Germline CDR1 is MNHEY and CDR2 is SVGAGI. Trimming removed 6 bases from V and 3 bases from J, with 21 bases in between. In DNA, the CDR3 is TGTGCCAGCAGCCAGGAACAGGACTGGGCCGTCTACGAGCAGTACTTC. The encoded protein is CASSQEQDWAVYEQYF.

This clonotype was recorded many times. Mismatch with germline at one junction end may stem from a read error. This chain connects TRBV2 to TRBJ2-7; maybe TRBD1 (5 bases). This CDR3 is 12 amino acids long. Germline V gives CDR1 SNHLY, CDR2 FYNNEI. CDR3 DNA: TGTGCCAGCAGTGAACTTGTTGGACACCCCCGCTTC. The encoded protein is CASSELVGHPRF. The whole variable domain, remainder taken from reference TRBV2 and TRBJ2-7, is EPEVTQTPSHQVTQMGQEVILRCVPISNHLYFYWYRQILGQKVEFLVSFYNNEISEKSEIFDDQFSVERPDGSNFTLKIRSTKLEDSAMYFCASSELVGHPRFGPGTRLTVT.

This clonotype was observed many times. This chain joins TRBV5-4 and TRBJ1-3; D ambiguous. V was cut by 4 bases and J by 0 bases, with 8 bases left in between. This CDR3 contains 14 residues. From germline, CDR1 is SGHNT and CDR2 YYREEE (reference sequence). This CDR3 reads CASSTRHSGNTIYF. CDR3 bases: TGTGCCAGCAGCACAAGACACTCTGGAAACACCATATATTTT.

This clonotype was counted many times. The chain combines TRBV10-3 with TRBJ2-1; tentative D call: TRBD2 (6 bases). CDR1 and CDR2 (germline): ENHRY, SYGVKD. This CDR3 comprises 16 residues. V dropped 6 bases and J dropped 4 bases, with 19 bases sitting between them. CDR3 sequence reads: CAISDGRGGSYNEQFF. The CDR3 DNA follows: TGTGCCATCAGCGATGGGCGGGGCGGCTCTTACAATGAGCAGTTCTTC.

This clonotype was detected ten times or more. The chain combines TRBV5-1 with TRBJ1-2; D is uncertain. Trimming took off 0 bases at V and 6 bases at J, with 12 bases between the two ends. The CDR3 covers 14 residues. Germline V gene lookup returns CDR1 SGHRS and CDR2 YFSETQ. The CDR3 loop reads CASSLGVWRDGYTF. In nucleotides, the CDR3 is TGCGCCAGCAGCTTGGGCGTTTGGAGGGATGGCTACACCTTC.

This clonotype has just a few counts. The rearrangement links TRBV12-3 or TRBV12-4 to TRBJ2-5; no definite D call. V was shortened by 5 bases and J by 1 base, with 11 bases between the two germline ends. The CDR3 has 14 residues. CDR3 sequence: CASSRVSRQETQYF. The DNA for the CDR3 is TGTGCCAGCAGTCGCGTTAGCCGCCAAGAGACCCAGTACTTC.

The gene calls are TRBV5-1 and TRBJ1-2; D not certain. Trimming left V 0 bases short and J 4 bases short, with 10 bases between. The CDR3 contains 14 residues. Germline V gene data show CDR1 as SGHRS and CDR2 as YFSETQ. Here the CDR3 reads CASSLGSGLYGYTF. CDR3 DNA: TGCGCCAGCAGCTTGGGATCCGGTCTCTATGGCTACACCTTC.

The chain carries TRBV7-2 and TRBJ1-2; 7 bases fit TRBD1. Trimming at V came to 3 bases and at J to 1 base, leaving 8 bases not matched to a gene. This CDR3 has 16 amino acids. Germline V gene data show CDR1 as SGHTA and CDR2 as FQGNSA. As DNA, the CDR3 is TGTGCCAGCAGCTTGGATCCGGGACAGAATAACTATGGCTACACCTTC. This translates into CASSLDPGQNNYGYTF.

This chain uses TRBV5-1 with TRBJ2-3, with D uncertain. The CDR3 is 10 residues long. Germline CDR1 and CDR2: SGHRS and YFSETQ. V dropped 5 bases and J dropped 5 bases, with 3 bases sitting between them. For the CDR3, the DNA is TGCGCCAGCAGGGGAGATACGCAGTATTTT. Its translation is CASRGDTQYF.

The sample holds a few counts of this clonotype. This chain links TRBV20-1 with TRBJ1-2, with no clear D. V lost 3 bases to trimming and J lost 6 bases, with 17 bases between them. The CDR3 runs 14 residues. Germline V gene sequence: CDR1 DFQATT, CDR2 SNEGSKA (reference sequence). The chain's CDR3 is CSARATGEQDGYTF. The CDR3 coding sequence is TGCAGTGCTAGGGCCACCGGGGAGCAAGATGGCTACACCTTC.

This clonotype was detected only a few times. V is TRBV6-6 and J is TRBJ1-1; 9 nucleotides agree with TRBD1. V shed 5 bases, J shed 6 bases, and the junction held 16 bases outside the gene matches. The germline V gene encodes CDR1 MNHNY and CDR2 SVGAGI (reference sequence). The CDR3 runs to 17 residues. CDR3 sequence (DNA): TGTGCCAGCAGTGGCCTCGTTGGAACAGGGGGCTCTTCTGAAGCTTTCTTT. This sequence encodes CASSGLVGTGGSSEAFF.

This chain links TRBV20-1 with TRBJ1-2; the D is unclear. The CDR3 totals 12 residues. Trimming took 4 bases from V and 2 from J, leaving 8 bases between them. The germline gives CDR1 DFQATT, CDR2 SNEGSKA (reference sequence). The CDR3 spells CSAKGDNYGYTF. Here the CDR3 DNA reads TGCAGTGCTAAAGGTGACAACTATGGCTACACCTTC.

The sample holds a few counts of this clonotype. The rearrangement links TRBV12-3 or TRBV12-4 to TRBJ1-6; D ambiguous. V lost 7 bases, J lost 4 bases, and 8 bases lay in between. The CDR3 length is 13 residues. Here the CDR3 reads CASTTGYNSPLHF. The CDR3 DNA follows: TGTGCCAGCACCACGGGGTATAATTCACCCCTCCACTTT.

Ten or more counts support this clonotype. This sequence joins TRBV3-1 and TRBJ2-7, with a weak D call TRBD1 (6 bases). Germline V lookup: CDR1 LGHDT, CDR2 YNNKEL (reference sequence). V lost 3 bases to trimming and J lost 0 bases, with 6 bases between them. This CDR3 contains 13 residues. The chain's CDR3 is CASSQTGSYEQYF. CDR3 DNA: TGTGCCAGCAGCCAGACAGGCTCCTACGAGCAGTACTTC.

The table lists this clonotype with a few counts. This clone may be a read error of a much larger clone one base away. The CDR3 protein is CASSSTSGGHTDTQYF. The CDR3 coding sequence is TGTGCCAGCAGTTCTACTAGCGGGGGGCACACAGATACGCAGTATTTT. The V call is TRBV28, the J call TRBJ2-3; 12 nucleotides agree with TRBD2. V lost 4 bases, J lost 2 bases, and 4 bases stayed unmatched. CDR3 length equals 16 residues. Per germline, CDR1 MDHEN and CDR2 SYDVKM.